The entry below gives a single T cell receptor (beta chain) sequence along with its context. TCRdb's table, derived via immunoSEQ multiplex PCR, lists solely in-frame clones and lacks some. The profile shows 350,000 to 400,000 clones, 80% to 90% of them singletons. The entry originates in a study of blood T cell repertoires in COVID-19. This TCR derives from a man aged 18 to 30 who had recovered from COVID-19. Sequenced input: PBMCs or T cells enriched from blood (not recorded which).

CDR3 sequence reads: CASSERTGPAFGFF. DNA for the CDR3: TGTGCCAGCAGCGAACGGACAGGCCCGGCTTTTGGCTTCTTT. The chain combines TRBV28 with TRBJ1-1; 7 nucleotides align to TRBD1. The V and J ends lost 6 bases and 14 bases, in that order; junction bases with no gene match: 18. Germline CDR1 and CDR2: MDHEN and SYDVKM. The CDR3 extends over 14 amino acids.